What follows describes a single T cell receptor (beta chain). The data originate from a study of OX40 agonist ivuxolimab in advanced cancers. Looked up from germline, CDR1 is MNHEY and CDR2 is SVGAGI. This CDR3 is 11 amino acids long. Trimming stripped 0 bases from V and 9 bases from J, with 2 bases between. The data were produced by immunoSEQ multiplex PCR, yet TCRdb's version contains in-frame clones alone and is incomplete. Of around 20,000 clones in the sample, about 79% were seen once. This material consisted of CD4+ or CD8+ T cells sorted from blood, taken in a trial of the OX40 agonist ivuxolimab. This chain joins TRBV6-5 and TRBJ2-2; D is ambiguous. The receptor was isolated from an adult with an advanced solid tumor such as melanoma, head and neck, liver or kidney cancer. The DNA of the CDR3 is TGTGCCAGCAGTTACTCATGGGAGCTGTTTTTT. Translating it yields CASSYSWELFF.